The clone carrying this T cell receptor (beta chain) was recorded only once. This sample stems from a study of shared clonotypes between healthy human individuals. Background on the study: The plates for each donor numbered three CD4 naive, three CD4 memory, two CD8 naive and one CD8 memory.

Trimming cost V 3 bases and J 11 bases; bases outside gene matches: 4. Germline V lookup: CDR1 LNHNV, CDR2 YYDKDF (reference sequence). The CDR3 is made up of 12 amino acids. DNA at about 210 ng, about 30,000 T cell genomes, went into sorted-subset replicate PCRs. Clones were sequenced by immunoSEQ multiplex PCR, and TCRdb holds only the in-frame ones, with some missing. This sample has fewer than 2.5 million clones; 80% to 95% occur once, and the top ten carry around 0.4%. The source of this sequence is a man between 18 and 29 years old in good health. Some clones in this sample may be carry-over from other donors' samples. Sequencing input: naive CD4+ T cells from PBMCs. Subset described: CD45RA+ positively selected. This chain uses TRBV15 with TRBJ1-2; 9 bases match TRBD1. CDR3 sequence: CATSRGQGGYTF. CDR3 nucleotide sequence: TGTGCCACCAGCAGGGGACAGGGTGGTTACACCTTC.